Presented here are 12 T cell receptor beta chains from one specimen sequenced in a study of blood T cell repertoires in COVID-19. The data were produced by immunoSEQ multiplex PCR, yet TCRdb's version contains in-frame clones alone and is incomplete. The top ten hold less than 15% of the sample, which has tens of thousands of clones, around 84% seen once. The sample taken for sequencing was peripheral blood. The receptors stem from a human donor in a cohort sampled during active COVID-19.

The J gene is TRBJ1-2, the V gene TRBV18; TRBD1 might be the D (6 bases). V was shortened by 6 bases and J by 4 bases, with 15 bases between the two germline ends. The CDR3 sequence is 14 residues long. Germline V lookup: CDR1 KGHSH, CDR2 LQKENI. The CDR3 DNA reads as TGTGCCAGCTCCAGGGGTACAGGGATCTATGGCTACACCTTC. This gives the protein CASSRGTGIYGYTF. Looking up the rest from reference TRBV18 and TRBJ1-2 gives the full variable domain: NAGVMQNPRHLVRRRGQEARLRCSPMKGHSHVYWYRQLPEEGLKFMVYLQKENIIDESGMPKERFSAEFPKEGPSILRIQQVVRGDSAAYFCASSRGTGIYGYTFGSGTRLTVV.

This clone was observed once. In DNA, the CDR3 is TGTGCCAGCAGCTTCGGGACAGGGGATCACGAGCAGTACTTC. Translation: CASSFGTGDHEQYF. The chain carries TRBV7-6 and TRBJ2-7; the match to TRBD1 covers 10 bases. The J segment lost 5 bases and the V segment lost 3 bases, leaving 4 bases of the junction unmatched. The germline V gene encodes CDR1 SGHVS and CDR2 FNYEAQ. This CDR3 is built from 14 residues. The entire variable domain, with the rest obtained from reference TRBV7-6 and TRBJ2-7, is as follows: GAGVSQSPRYKVTKRGQDVALRCDPISGHVSLYWYRQALGQGPEFLTYFNYEAQQDKSGLPNDRFSAERPEGSISTLTIQRTEQRDSAMYRCASSFGTGDHEQYFGPGTRLTVT.

This clone occurred a few times. The chain carries TRBV3-1 (or the pseudogene TRBV3-2) and TRBJ2-5; maybe TRBD2 (5 bases). Germline values: CDR1 LGHDT, CDR2 YNNKEL (reference sequence). V was clipped by 5 bases and J by 5 bases, with 9 bases between them. The CDR3 spans 12 residues. CDR3 in amino acids: CASSFGGETQYF. Here the CDR3 DNA reads TGTGCCAGCAGCTTCGGAGGCGAGACCCAGTACTTC.

The chain carries TRBV4-2 and TRBJ1-2; 7 bases match TRBD1. CDR3 length equals 16 residues. The germline V gene has CDR1 LGHNA and CDR2 YNFKEQ. The J segment lost 4 bases and the V segment lost 0 bases, leaving 8 bases of the junction unmatched. CDR3 coding DNA: TGTGCCAGCAGCCAAGATCTCCTGACAGGGTCCTATGGCTACACCTTC. As protein: CASSQDLLTGSYGYTF.

The V gene is TRBV5-1, the J gene TRBJ1-4; D uncertain. CDR1 and CDR2 from the germline V gene are SGHRS and YFSETQ. This CDR3 is built from 14 residues. Trimming took 1 base from V and 0 from J, leaving 4 bases between them. CDR3 sequence: CASSLTATNEKLFF. CDR3 nucleotides: TGCGCCAGCAGCTTGACAGCAACTAATGAAAAACTGTTTTTT.

This clone has a single count. The chain joins TRBV6-2 or TRBV6-3 to TRBJ1-1; a possible D gene is TRBD1 (6 bases). The V end was cut by 2 bases, the J end by 11 bases, with 12 bases between. CDR3 size: 12 residues. CDR1 and CDR2 (germline): MNHEY, SVGEGT. The CDR3 reads CASSYRGHRAFF. In nucleotides, the CDR3 is TGTGCCAGCAGTTACCGGGGACACAGGGCTTTCTTT.

The chain carries TRBV11-2 and TRBJ2-1; no definite D call. V shed 2 bases and J shed 9 bases, with 14 bases lying between them. The CDR3 runs 14 residues. The germline V gene has CDR1 SGHAT and CDR2 FQNNGV. The CDR3 DNA sequence: TGTGCCAGCAGCTTACCCCTTGAGTCCGGTGAGCAGTTCTTC. It is translated as CASSLPLESGEQFF.

The V and J genes are TRBV7-8 and TRBJ2-7; unclear D gene. V dropped 0 bases and J dropped 7 bases, with 7 bases sitting between them. The germline V gene encodes CDR1 SGHVS and CDR2 FQNEAQ. This CDR3 spans 12 amino acids. The CDR3 region is CASSLADWEQYF. CDR3 sequence (DNA): TGTGCCAGCAGCTTAGCAGACTGGGAGCAGTACTTC.

This clone was picked up one time. The chain carries TRBV11-2 and TRBJ1-1; D is perhaps TRBD1 (6 bases). Trimming took 5 bases from V and 4 from J, leaving 17 bases between them. The CDR3 extends over 15 amino acids. Germline assignment: CDR1 SGHAT and CDR2 FQNNGV. This chain's CDR3 is CASSADLQGGTEAFF. CDR3 DNA: TGTGCCAGCAGCGCCGATCTACAGGGTGGCACTGAAGCTTTCTTT.

The chain recombines TRBV27 with TRBJ2-3; a weak D match, TRBD2 (6 bases). This CDR3 region has 13 residues. The ends were cut back, 5 bases at V and 6 bases at J, with 12 bases in the middle. Per the germline V gene, CDR1 is MNHEY and CDR2 is SMNVEV (reference sequence). CDR3 loop: CASSLGLLDTQYF. In nucleotides, the CDR3 is TGTGCCAGCAGTCTCGGACTATTGGATACGCAGTATTTT.

DNA of the CDR3: TGCGCCTCCGGAGCGGGAGTGGCTACAGATACGCAGTATTTT. Translating it yields CASGAGVATDTQYF. The chain recombines TRBV5-1 with TRBJ2-3, with TRBD2 matching over 8 bases. V shed 10 bases and J 3 bases; nucleotides not matched to a gene: 10. Germline CDR1 is SGHRS and CDR2 is YFSETQ. The CDR3 length is 14 residues.

The chain couples TRBV13 to TRBJ2-2; D uncertain. The germline gives CDR1 PRHDT, CDR2 FYEKMQ (reference sequence). V lost 2 bases and J lost 4, with 14 bases in between. The CDR3 is 16 residues long. CDR3 sequence: CASSLKLRRSTGELFF. CDR3 nucleotide sequence: TGTGCCAGCAGCTTAAAACTGCGAAGATCCACCGGGGAGCTGTTTTTT.